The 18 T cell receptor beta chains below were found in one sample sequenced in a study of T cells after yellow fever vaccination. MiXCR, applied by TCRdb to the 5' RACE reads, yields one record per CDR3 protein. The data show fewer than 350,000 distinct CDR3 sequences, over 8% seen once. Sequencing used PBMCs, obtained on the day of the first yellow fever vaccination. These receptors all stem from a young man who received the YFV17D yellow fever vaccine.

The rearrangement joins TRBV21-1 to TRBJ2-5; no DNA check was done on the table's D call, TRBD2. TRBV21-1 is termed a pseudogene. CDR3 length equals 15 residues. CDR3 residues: CARPHLAGTQETQYF. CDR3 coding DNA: TGTGCCAGACCTCACCTAGCGGGGACCCAAGAGACCCAGTACTTC.

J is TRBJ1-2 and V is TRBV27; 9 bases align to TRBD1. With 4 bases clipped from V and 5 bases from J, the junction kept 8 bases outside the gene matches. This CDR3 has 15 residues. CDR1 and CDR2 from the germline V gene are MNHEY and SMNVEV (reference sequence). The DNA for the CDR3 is TGTGCCAGCAGTTGGGGACAGGGAGAGTTATATGGCTACACCTTC. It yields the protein CASSWGQGELYGYTF.

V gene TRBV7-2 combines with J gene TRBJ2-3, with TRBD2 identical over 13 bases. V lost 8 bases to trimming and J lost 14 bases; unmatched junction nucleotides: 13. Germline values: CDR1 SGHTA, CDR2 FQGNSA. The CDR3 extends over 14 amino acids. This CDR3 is CASSTSGGTKLLYF. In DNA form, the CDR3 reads TGTGCCAGCTCGACTAGCGGGGGGACCAAACTCCTGTATTTT.

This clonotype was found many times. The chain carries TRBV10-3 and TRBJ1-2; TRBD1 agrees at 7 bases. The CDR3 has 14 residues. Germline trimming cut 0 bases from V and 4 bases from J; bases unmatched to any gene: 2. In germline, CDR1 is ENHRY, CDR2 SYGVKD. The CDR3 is CAISESTGTYGYTF. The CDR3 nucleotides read TGTGCCATCAGTGAGTCGACAGGGACCTATGGCTACACCTTC.

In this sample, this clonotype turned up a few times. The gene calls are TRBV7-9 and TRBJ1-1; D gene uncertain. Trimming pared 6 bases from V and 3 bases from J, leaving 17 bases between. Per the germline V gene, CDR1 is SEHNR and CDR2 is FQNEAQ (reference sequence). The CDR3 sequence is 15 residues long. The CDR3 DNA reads TGTGCCAGCAGACGAACCAACGGGCCCGACACTGAAGCTTTCTTT. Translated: CASRRTNGPDTEAFF.

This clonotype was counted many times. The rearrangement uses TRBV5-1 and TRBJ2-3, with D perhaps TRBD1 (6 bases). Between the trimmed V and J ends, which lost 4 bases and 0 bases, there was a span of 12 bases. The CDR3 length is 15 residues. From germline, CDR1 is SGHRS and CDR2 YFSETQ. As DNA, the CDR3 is TGCGCCAGCAGCGAGGGACAATTAAGCACAGATACGCAGTATTTT. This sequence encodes CASSEGQLSTDTQYF.

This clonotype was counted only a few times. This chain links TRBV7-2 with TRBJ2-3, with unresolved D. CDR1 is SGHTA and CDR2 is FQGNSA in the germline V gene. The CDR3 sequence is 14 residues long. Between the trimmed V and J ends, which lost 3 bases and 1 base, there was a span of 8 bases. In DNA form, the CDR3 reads TGTGCCAGCAGCTTCGGTCTGGGCACAGATACGCAGTATTTT. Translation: CASSFGLGTDTQYF. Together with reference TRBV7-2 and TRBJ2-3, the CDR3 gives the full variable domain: GAGVSQSPSNKVTEKGKDVELRCDPISGHTALYWYRQSLGQGLEFLIYFQGNSAPDKSGLPSDRFSAERTGGSVSTLTIQRTQQEDSAVYLCASSFGLGTDTQYFGPGTRLTVL.

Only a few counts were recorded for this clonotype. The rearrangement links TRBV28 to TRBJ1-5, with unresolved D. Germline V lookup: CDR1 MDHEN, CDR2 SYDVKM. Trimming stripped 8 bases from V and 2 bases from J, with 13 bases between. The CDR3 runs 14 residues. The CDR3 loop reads CASVGDSRNQPQHF. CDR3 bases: TGTGCCAGCGTGGGAGACTCGCGCAATCAGCCCCAGCATTTT.

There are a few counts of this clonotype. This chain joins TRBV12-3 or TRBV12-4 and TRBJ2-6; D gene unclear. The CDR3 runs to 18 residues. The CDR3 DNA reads TGTACCTTCAGTTCTAGGCGGTCAGGACGTGATGGGGCCAACGTCCTGACTTTC. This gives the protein CTFSSRRSGRDGANVLTF.

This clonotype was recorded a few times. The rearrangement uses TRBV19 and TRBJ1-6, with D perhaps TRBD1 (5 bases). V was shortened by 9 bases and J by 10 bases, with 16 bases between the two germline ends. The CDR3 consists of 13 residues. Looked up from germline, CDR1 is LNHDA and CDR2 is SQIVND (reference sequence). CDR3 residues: CASNSWGGSPLHF. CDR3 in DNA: TGTGCCAGCAACTCCTGGGGGGGATCACCCCTCCACTTT.

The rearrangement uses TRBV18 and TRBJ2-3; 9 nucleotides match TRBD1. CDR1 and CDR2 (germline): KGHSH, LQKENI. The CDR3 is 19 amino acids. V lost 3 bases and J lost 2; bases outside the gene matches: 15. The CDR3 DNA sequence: TGTGCCAGCTCACCGGGACAGGGAGGCTACCTGACCCTCACAGATACGCAGTATTTT. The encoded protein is CASSPGQGGYLTLTDTQYF.

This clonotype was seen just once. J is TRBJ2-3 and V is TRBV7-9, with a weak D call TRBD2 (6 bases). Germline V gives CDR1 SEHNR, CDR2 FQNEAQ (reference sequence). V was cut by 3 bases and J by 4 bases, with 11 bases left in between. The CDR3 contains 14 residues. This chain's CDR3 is CASSFGGSADTQYF. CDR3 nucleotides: TGTGCCAGCAGCTTCGGGGGTAGTGCAGATACGCAGTATTTT.

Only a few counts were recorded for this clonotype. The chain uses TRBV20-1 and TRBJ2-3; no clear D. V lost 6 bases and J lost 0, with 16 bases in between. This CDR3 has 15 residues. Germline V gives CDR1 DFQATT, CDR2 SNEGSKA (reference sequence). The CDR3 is CSAPQTALSTDTQYF. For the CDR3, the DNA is TGCAGTGCCCCTCAGACGGCACTAAGCACAGATACGCAGTATTTT.

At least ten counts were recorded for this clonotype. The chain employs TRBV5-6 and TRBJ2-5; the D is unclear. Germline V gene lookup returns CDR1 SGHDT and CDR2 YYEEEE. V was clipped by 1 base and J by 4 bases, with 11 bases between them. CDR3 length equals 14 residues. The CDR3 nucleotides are TGTGCCAGCAGCTTGATTCCGGGTGGAGAGACCCAGTACTTC. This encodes CASSLIPGGETQYF.

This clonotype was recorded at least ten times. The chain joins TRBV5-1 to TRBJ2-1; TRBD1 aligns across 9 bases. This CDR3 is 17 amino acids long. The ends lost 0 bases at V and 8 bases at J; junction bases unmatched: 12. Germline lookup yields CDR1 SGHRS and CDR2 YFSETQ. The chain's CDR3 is CASSLDPPGTGSDEQFF. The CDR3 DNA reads TGCGCCAGCAGCTTGGACCCCCCCGGGACAGGGTCCGATGAGCAGTTCTTC. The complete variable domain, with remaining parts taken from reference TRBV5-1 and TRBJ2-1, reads KAGVTQTPRYLIKTRGQQVTLSCSPISGHRSVSWYQQTPGQGLQFLFEYFSETQRNKGNFPGRFSGRQFSNSRSEMNVSTLELGDSALYLCASSLDPPGTGSDEQFFGPGTRLTVL.

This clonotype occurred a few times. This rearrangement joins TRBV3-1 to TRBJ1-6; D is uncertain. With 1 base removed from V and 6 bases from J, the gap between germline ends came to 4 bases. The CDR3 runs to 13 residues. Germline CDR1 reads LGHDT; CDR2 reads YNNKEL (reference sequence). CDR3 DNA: TGTGCCAGCAGCCAAGGCCCTAATTCACCCCTCCACTTT. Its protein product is CASSQGPNSPLHF. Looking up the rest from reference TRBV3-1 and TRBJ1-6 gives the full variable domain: DTAVSQTPKYLVTQMGNDKSIKCEQNLGHDTMYWYKQDSKKFLKIMFSYNNKELIINETVPNRFSPKSPDKAHLNLHINSLELGDSAVYFCASSQGPNSPLHFGNGTRLTVT.

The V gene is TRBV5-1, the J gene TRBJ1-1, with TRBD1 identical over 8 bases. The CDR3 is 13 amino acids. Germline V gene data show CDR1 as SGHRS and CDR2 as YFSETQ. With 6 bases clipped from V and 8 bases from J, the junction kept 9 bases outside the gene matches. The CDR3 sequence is CASNPGQGSEAFF. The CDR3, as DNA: TGCGCCAGCAACCCAGGACAGGGCTCCGAAGCTTTCTTT.

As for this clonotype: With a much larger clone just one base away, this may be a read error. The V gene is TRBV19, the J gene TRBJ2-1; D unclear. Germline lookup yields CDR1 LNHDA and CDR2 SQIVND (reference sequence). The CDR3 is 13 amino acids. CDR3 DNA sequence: TGTGCCAGTAGTATCCCCAGCTACAATAAGCAGTTCTTC. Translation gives CASSIPSYNKQFF.